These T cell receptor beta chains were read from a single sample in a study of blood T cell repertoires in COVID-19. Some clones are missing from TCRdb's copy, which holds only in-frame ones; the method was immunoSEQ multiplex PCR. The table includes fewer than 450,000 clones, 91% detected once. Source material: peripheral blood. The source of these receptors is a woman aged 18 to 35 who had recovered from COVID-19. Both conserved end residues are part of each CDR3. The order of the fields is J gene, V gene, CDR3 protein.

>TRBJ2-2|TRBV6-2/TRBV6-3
CASSLQGENTGELFF
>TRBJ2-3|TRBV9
CASSPNTDTQYF
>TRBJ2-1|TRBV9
CASSVDPSGEYNEQFF
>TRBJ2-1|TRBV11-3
CASSPRQGRYNEQFF
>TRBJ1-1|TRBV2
CASSTGGAGNTEAFF
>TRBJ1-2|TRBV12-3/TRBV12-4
CASSLGTVGGYTF
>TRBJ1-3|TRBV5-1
CASSSSRDSGNTIYF
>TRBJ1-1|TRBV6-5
CASSRGPTEAFF
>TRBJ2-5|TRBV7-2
CASSQRSGRETQYF
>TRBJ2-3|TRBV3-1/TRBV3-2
CASSQSDRGSDTQYF
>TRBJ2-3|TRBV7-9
CASSFSDRYTTPMDTQYF
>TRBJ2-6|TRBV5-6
CASSFRFSGANVLTF
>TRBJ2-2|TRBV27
CASGLAGVGELFF
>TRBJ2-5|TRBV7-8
CASSFRGAGTQYF
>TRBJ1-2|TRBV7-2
CASSPVVRAGGGYTF
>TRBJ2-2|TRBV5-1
CASWTSDTGELFF
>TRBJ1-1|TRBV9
CASSSTGGNTEAFF
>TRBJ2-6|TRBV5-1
CASSFAGTGASGANVLTF
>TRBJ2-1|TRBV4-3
CASSQNTGELYEQFF
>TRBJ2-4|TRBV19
CASTEKRGNIQYF
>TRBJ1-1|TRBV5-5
CASSWTGDTEAFF
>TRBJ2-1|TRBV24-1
CATSDPVSYNEQFF
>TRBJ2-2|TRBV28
CASSLSAGGLFTGELFF
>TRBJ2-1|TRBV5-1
CASSASPGQGSGQSGQFF
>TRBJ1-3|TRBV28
CASSENTIYF
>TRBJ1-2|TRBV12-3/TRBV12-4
CASSLLAGYGYTF
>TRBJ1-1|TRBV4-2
CASSQEPLDRTNTEAFF
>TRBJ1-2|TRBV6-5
CASSQDRGGDYGYTF
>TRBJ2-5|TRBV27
CATLCGKTSGRAGETQYF
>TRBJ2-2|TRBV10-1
CASSSNTGELFF
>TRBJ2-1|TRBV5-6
CASSPGTGHNYNEQFF
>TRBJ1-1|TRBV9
CASSGQGPTEAFF
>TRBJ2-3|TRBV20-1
CSAGDTQYF
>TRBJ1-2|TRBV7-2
CASSLVPGVYGYTF
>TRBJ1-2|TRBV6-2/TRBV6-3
CASSLTGGLGYTF
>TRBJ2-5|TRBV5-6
CASSTGPLGETQYF
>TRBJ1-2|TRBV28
CASSFAGRGYGYTF
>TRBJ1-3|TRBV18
CASSPSGETIYF
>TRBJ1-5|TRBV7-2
CASSLVGQGNQPQHF
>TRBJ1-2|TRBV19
CAGSGGAGYGYTF
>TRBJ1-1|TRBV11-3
CASRAGTGASRNTEAFF
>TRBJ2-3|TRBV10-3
CARDVRTSAFFTQYF
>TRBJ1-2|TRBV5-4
CASSPAKTVGYGYTF
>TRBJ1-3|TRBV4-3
CASSQDRRGGSGNTIYF
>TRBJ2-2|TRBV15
CATSRVITGELFF
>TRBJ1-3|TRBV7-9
CASSLAEAPGGNTIYF
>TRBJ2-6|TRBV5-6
CASSHGTSGRAGANVLTF
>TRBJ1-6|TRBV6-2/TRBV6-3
CASSYGSSPLHF
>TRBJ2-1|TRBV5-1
CASSLGGTSYNEQFF
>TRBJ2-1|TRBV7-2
CASSETSIEQFF
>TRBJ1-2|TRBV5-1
CASSLQGNGYTF
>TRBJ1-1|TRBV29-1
CSVEDAVLGLDTEAFF
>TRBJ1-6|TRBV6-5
CASSYQKIYNSPLHF